This T cell receptor beta chain was documented in a study of T-cell reconstitution after alpha-beta-depleted transplantation in children. This clonotype has ten or more counts. Its antigen is as yet unknown. Study results and caveats: T-cell counts and diversity at one year following transplant were attributed mainly to newly produced T cells. Some patients owed their high day-60 TCRbeta diversity to surviving recipient T cells and thymic progenitors.

Molecular barcoding with unique molecular identifiers was used for the TCRbeta library. One entry per CDR3 protein, called by TCRdb with MiXCR from the PCR reads. The sample has approximately 290,000 distinct CDR3 sequences, 11% seen once; the top ten hold around 24%. Germline V gene sequence: CDR1 SGHRS, CDR2 YFSETQ. Losses at the gene ends were 0 bases for V and 16 bases for J; bases not matched to a gene: 13. The CDR3 is 15 amino acids. The TCR originated in a male patient between 2 and 15 years old who had a stem cell transplant for chronic granulomatous disease, so the T cells may come from the graft donor. The rearrangement joins TRBV5-1 to TRBJ2-1; 10 positions match TRBD2. Sequenced here: peripheral blood, sampled 180 days after TCRalphabeta/CD19-depleted stem cell transplant. CDR3 region: CASSLGGASGRSNFF. The CDR3 coding sequence is TGCGCCAGCAGCTTGGGGGGGGCTAGCGGGAGAAGTAATTTCTTC.